This entry lists 18 T cell receptor beta chains sequenced from one sample in a study of blood T cell repertoires in COVID-19. Generated by immunoSEQ multiplex PCR, the TCRdb table keeps only in-frame clones and is missing some. The repertoire holds around 140,000 clones, with approximately 90% as singletons. The sequencing input was peripheral blood. Source of these receptors: a man aged 18 to 30 with COVID-19, enrolled during active disease.

The CDR3 protein is CASSLYSSGTDTQYF. In DNA form, the CDR3 reads TGTGCCAGCAGCTTGTACAGTTCCGGCACAGATACGCAGTATTTT. The chain combines TRBV7-2 with TRBJ2-3; D call uncertain. Germline V gene sequence: CDR1 SGHTA, CDR2 FQGNSA. CDR3 length: 15 residues. The V end was cut by 3 bases, the J end by 1 base, with 11 bases between.

This chain uses TRBV11-2 with TRBJ1-3; TRBD1 aligns across 8 bases. This CDR3 region has 14 residues. V lost 4 bases to trimming and J lost 3 bases; unmatched junction nucleotides: 2. The germline V gene encodes CDR1 SGHAT and CDR2 FQNNGV. The CDR3 is CASSSDRGGNTIYF. The CDR3 bases are TGTGCCAGCAGCTCCGACAGGGGTGGAAACACCATATATTTT.

Concerning this clone: At one end, the junction sequence differs from germline, possibly due to a read error. V usage is TRBV4-2 and J usage is TRBJ1-4; D is unclear. The V gene's germline CDR1 is LGHNA and CDR2 YNFKEQ. This CDR3 contains 15 residues. The CDR3: CASSQDRTETGKLLF. The CDR3 nucleotides are TGTGCCAGCAGCCAAGATCGCACGGAAACGGGAAAACTGCTTTTT.

The chain couples TRBV9 to TRBJ1-1; D not resolved. This CDR3 has 15 amino acids. Germline V lookup: CDR1 SGDLS, CDR2 YYNGEE. With 1 base removed from V and 0 bases from J, the gap between germline ends came to 10 bases. CDR3 nucleotide sequence: TGTGCCAGCAGCGTATCCACACACATGAACACTGAAGCTTTCTTT. This translates into CASSVSTHMNTEAFF.

The chain recombines TRBV7-3 with TRBJ2-3, with D possibly matching TRBD1 (5 bases). Trimming took 3 bases from V and 4 from J, leaving 20 bases between them. This CDR3 region has 17 residues. The germline gives CDR1 SGHTA, CDR2 FQGTGA. In DNA form, the CDR3 reads TGTGCCAGCAGCTTTGGGGCCGGAGCCTTACGGTCAGATACGCAGTATTTT. Its translation: CASSFGAGALRSDTQYF.

The rearrangement links TRBV28 to TRBJ1-3, with 7 bases identical to TRBD1. The CDR3 length is 17 residues. Trimming removed 2 bases from V and 0 bases from J; junction bases left unmatched: 7. CDR1 is MDHEN, CDR2 SYDVKM, per germline. In DNA form, the CDR3 reads TGTGCCAGCAGTTTAGCCCCGACAGGGATCTCTGGAAACACCATATATTTT. Protein product: CASSLAPTGISGNTIYF.

This sequence joins TRBV6-1 and TRBJ1-5, with 7 bases matching TRBD1. Germline assignment: CDR1 MNHNS and CDR2 SASEGT. The CDR3 covers 16 residues. The junction had 5 bases not matched to a gene; V was cut back by 3 bases and J by 0 bases. Here the CDR3 DNA reads TGTGCCAGCAGTGAGGACAGGCACCATAGCAATCAGCCCCAGCATTTT. Protein product: CASSEDRHHSNQPQHF.

The chain has TRBV27 and TRBJ2-2, with 7 bases that match TRBD1. The CDR3 loop spans 15 amino acids. Trimming took 2 bases from V and 5 from J; bases not matched to a gene: 5. CDR1 MNHEY and CDR2 SMNVEV come from the germline V gene (reference sequence). Here the CDR3 DNA reads TGTGCCAGCAGTTTACTCCAGGGGGTAACCGGGGAGCTGTTTTTT. Translation gives CASSLLQGVTGELFF.

The V call is TRBV27, the J call TRBJ2-7, with 10 bases lining up with TRBD1. Germline assignment: CDR1 MNHEY and CDR2 SMNVEV (reference sequence). V dropped 6 bases and J dropped 3; count of bases not matched to a gene: 14. There are 17 residues in the CDR3. CDR3 in amino acids: CASRFGTPRDRGYEQYF. In DNA form, the CDR3 reads TGTGCCAGCAGGTTCGGAACCCCCCGGGACAGGGGCTACGAGCAGTACTTC.

This clone was seen once. This rearrangement joins TRBV7-9 to TRBJ2-7; TRBD2 agrees at 7 bases. V dropped 5 bases and J dropped 13; count of bases not matched to a gene: 11. CDR3 length equals 12 residues. Germline V gives CDR1 SEHNR, CDR2 FQNEAQ (reference sequence). The CDR3 protein is CASSLGGSGAYF. The CDR3 DNA follows: TGTGCCAGCAGCCTCGGGGGAAGCGGGGCTTACTTC.

The CDR3 here is CASSYLQETQYF. CDR3 bases: TGTGCCAGCAGCTACTTACAAGAGACCCAGTACTTC. V and J are TRBV11-2 and TRBJ2-5; D ambiguous. Trimming pared 4 bases from V and 2 bases from J, leaving 5 bases between. Germline V lookup: CDR1 SGHAT, CDR2 FQNNGV. This CDR3 is 12 amino acids long.

This clone has a handful of counts. The genes are TRBV5-1 and TRBJ1-6; tentative D call: TRBD1 (5 bases). The V end lost 0 bases, the J end lost 8 bases, and 9 bases lay between the germline ends. Germline CDR1 reads SGHRS; CDR2 reads YFSETQ. The CDR3 is 14 amino acids. The CDR3 DNA sequence: TGCGCCAGCAGCTTGGACCTAGGGGATTCACCCCTCCACTTT. It specifies CASSLDLGDSPLHF.

CDR3 sequence (DNA): TGCAGCGGATGGGACAGAGGGAACACCGGGGAGCTGTTTTTT. It codes for CSGWDRGNTGELFF. This chain uses TRBV29-1 with TRBJ2-2; 7 bases agree with TRBD1. The V segment lost 7 bases and the J segment 1 base; nucleotides outside the gene matches: 6. The CDR3 is 14 residues long. CDR1 and CDR2 (germline): SQVTM, ANQGSEA.

This chain uses TRBV7-6 with TRBJ2-1; no firm D call. Per germline, CDR1 SGHVS and CDR2 FNYEAQ. The V end lost 2 bases, the J end lost 11 bases, and 10 bases lay between the germline ends. The CDR3 sequence is 12 residues long. The CDR3 DNA follows: TGTGCCAGCAGCTTATGGTCGGGTAAGCAGTTCTTC. This encodes CASSLWSGKQFF. Based on the CDR3 plus reference TRBV7-6 and TRBJ2-1, the full variable domain is GAGVSQSPRYKVTKRGQDVALRCDPISGHVSLYWYRQALGQGPEFLTYFNYEAQQDKSGLPNDRFSAERPEGSISTLTIQRTEQRDSAMYRCASSLWSGKQFFGPGTRLTVL.

The genes are TRBV30 and TRBJ1-1; D is unclear. Germline values: CDR1 GTSNPN, CDR2 SVGIG (reference sequence). The CDR3 consists of 14 residues. V shed 3 bases and J shed 2 bases, with 13 bases lying between them. The CDR3 reads CAWSDTYGNTEAFF. The CDR3 DNA follows: TGTGCCTGGAGCGACACTTATGGAAACACTGAAGCTTTCTTT.

The genes are TRBV3-1 (or the pseudogene TRBV3-2) and TRBJ2-2; TRBD2 matches at 14 bases. The V gene end was trimmed by 3 bases and the J gene end by 4 bases; junction bases not matched to a gene: 4. CDR3 length: 17 amino acids. The germline V gene has CDR1 LGHDT and CDR2 YNNKEL (reference sequence). The CDR3 is CASSQGLAGVCTGELFF. The CDR3 bases are TGTGCCAGCAGCCAGGGACTAGCGGGAGTTTGCACCGGGGAGCTGTTTTTT.

This clone was observed once. The chain is built from TRBV20-1 and TRBJ2-1; 8 nucleotides line up with TRBD2. CDR1 and CDR2 from the germline V gene are DFQATT and SNEGSKA (reference sequence). V lost 3 bases, J lost 4 bases, and 8 bases stayed unmatched. This CDR3 comprises 15 residues. The CDR3 region is CSASEFSGSYNEQFF. The DNA of the CDR3 is TGCAGTGCTAGTGAATTCAGCGGGAGTTACAATGAGCAGTTCTTC.

This chain links TRBV7-3 with TRBJ2-1, with 11 bases fitting TRBD2. The germline V gene has CDR1 SGHTA and CDR2 FQGTGA. The trim removed 2 bases at V and 4 bases at J, leaving 7 bases unmatched. CDR3 length: 17 residues. Here the CDR3 reads CASSLWVAGGLYNEQFF. The CDR3 DNA sequence: TGTGCCAGCAGCTTATGGGTAGCGGGAGGGTTATACAATGAGCAGTTCTTC.